The source of this T cell receptor (beta chain) is a study of blood T cell repertoires in COVID-19. Looking at the study overall: Nucleic acid was either cDNA or gDNA, and it came from T cells, B-cell-depleted T cells, or PBMCs.

Trimming took 1 base from V and 4 from J, leaving 14 bases between them. The CDR3 sequence is 16 residues long. Germline V gene sequence: CDR1 GTSNPN, CDR2 SVGIG (reference sequence). Using immunoSEQ multiplex PCR, the repertoire was profiled, and TCRdb retains in-frame clones only, with some absent. This sample has roughly 54,000 clones, with 85% to 95% found just once. The receptor was isolated from a man aged 50 to 59 with acute or convalescent COVID-19. The sequencing sample was made of peripheral blood. V usage is TRBV30 and J usage is TRBJ1-6; D possibly corresponds to TRBD1 (6 bases). Written as DNA, the CDR3 is TGTGCCTGGAGTGACAGACAGGTCGCTTATAATTCACCCCTCCACTTT. Amino acids: CAWSDRQVAYNSPLHF.